These 10 T cell receptor beta chains were sequenced from one sample in a study of cytomegalovirus exposure and HLA in healthy donors (dated by TCRdb to the late 2010s). The method behind the library was the immunoSEQ multiplex PCR assay. For the multiplex PCR, a mixture combining 60 forward primers for TCR Vbeta segments and 13 reverse primers for TCR Jbeta segments was used. TCRdb carries this immuneACCESS record with in-frame sequences only. Its versions omit some clonotypes, under half of them owing to an unresolved V gene in the studies checked, with the rest unexplained. The sample contains about 96,000 clones, approximately 75% of them found a single time. The leading ten clones occupy roughly an eighth of the sample. Input material: PBMCs. All receptors derive from an older woman in good health and CMV-seropositive.

The V and J genes are TRBV16 and TRBJ1-2; possibly TRBD1 for D (5 bases). The CDR3 consists of 12 residues. Trimming took 3 bases from V and 3 from J, leaving 5 bases between them. In germline, CDR1 is KGHSY, CDR2 FQNENV. The CDR3 is CASSQGHYGYTF. CDR3 nucleotides: TGTGCCAGCAGCCAGGGGCACTATGGCTACACCTTC.

V usage is TRBV4-3 and J usage is TRBJ1-3, with TRBD1 identical over 8 bases. Germline V CDR1 and CDR2: LGHNA, YSLEER. This CDR3 spans 16 amino acids. V shed 2 bases and J 0 bases; nucleotides not matched to a gene: 3. DNA for the CDR3: TGCGCCAGCAGCCAATCCGGACAGGGCTCTGGAAACACCATATATTTT. It translates to CASSQSGQGSGNTIYF.

This chain links TRBV6-1 with TRBJ2-1; possibly TRBD2 for D (6 bases). This CDR3 has 14 residues. V lost 5 bases and J 5 bases, leaving 13 bases between the germline ends. CDR1 is MNHNS and CDR2 is SASEGT in the germline V gene. CDR3 coding DNA: TGTGCCAGCAGTTGGCCTAGCGTCGACAATGAGCAGTTCTTC. It is translated as CASSWPSVDNEQFF.

V gene TRBV7-9 combines with J gene TRBJ1-1; 10 bases align to TRBD1. With 3 bases clipped from V and 5 bases from J, the junction kept 15 bases outside the gene matches. The CDR3 consists of 18 residues. Per the germline V gene, CDR1 is SEHNR and CDR2 is FQNEAQ (reference sequence). CDR3 amino acids: CASSFAFAGQGLGTEAFF. CDR3 in DNA: TGTGCCAGCAGCTTTGCCTTTGCGGGACAGGGGCTGGGGACTGAAGCTTTCTTT.

This clone has just one count. The V gene is TRBV7-3, the J gene TRBJ2-2; D may be TRBD2 (5 bases). Germline values: CDR1 SGHTA, CDR2 FQGTGA. Trimming stripped 5 bases from V and 5 bases from J, with 18 bases between. The CDR3 has 16 residues. The CDR3 reads CASSPQWAGSTGELFF. In DNA, the CDR3 is TGTGCCAGCAGCCCACAGTGGGCGGGTTCGACCGGGGAGCTGTTTTTT.

The rearrangement uses TRBV2 and TRBJ2-1, with TRBD2 matching over 7 bases. CDR3 length: 15 residues. Germline V gene data show CDR1 as SNHLY and CDR2 as FYNNEI. With V trimmed by 0 bases and J by 9 bases, 8 bases remained unmatched. Written as DNA, the CDR3 is TGTGCCAGCAGTGAAGCTTTCAGCGGGGCGGGTGAGCAGTTCTTC. This gives the protein CASSEAFSGAGEQFF.

The rearrangement uses TRBV6-5 and TRBJ1-3; unclear D gene. Trimming removed 5 bases from V and 10 bases from J, with 15 bases in between. Germline CDR1 reads MNHEY; CDR2 reads SVGAGI. The CDR3 is 13 amino acids. Written as DNA, the CDR3 is TGTGCCAGCAGTCACAATATCGAGGGAACCATATATTTT. It codes for CASSHNIEGTIYF.

The CDR3 DNA reads as TGCGCCAGCAGCTTGGTCGCTAGGGGCGGTCCCTACGAGCAGTACTTC. As protein: CASSLVARGGPYEQYF. The chain is built from TRBV5-1 and TRBJ2-5; a possible D gene is TRBD1 (5 bases). The DNA end lines up better with TRBJ2-7; the J call may be wrong. The length of the CDR3 is 16 residues. Germline loops: CDR1 SGHRS, CDR2 YFSETQ.

The chain recombines TRBV29-1 with TRBJ2-5; 7 bases match TRBD1. V trimming: 6 bases; J trimming: 1 base; junction bases outside the gene matches: 8. This CDR3 spans 14 amino acids. CDR1 is SQVTM and CDR2 is ANQGSEA in the germline V gene. The CDR3 sequence: CSVARQGRQETQYF. CDR3 nucleotides: TGCAGCGTAGCTAGACAGGGTCGCCAAGAGACCCAGTACTTC.

This sequence joins TRBV28 and TRBJ1-3, with no clear D. Trimming took off 7 bases at V and 3 bases at J, with 4 bases between the two ends. This CDR3 contains 11 residues. Germline V gives CDR1 MDHEN, CDR2 SYDVKM. Here the CDR3 DNA reads TGTGCCAGCACCCGTGGAAACACCATATATTTT. Protein sequence: CASTRGNTIYF.